A selection of T cell receptor beta chains follows, all from one sample in a study of T cells in Graves' hyperthyroidism and ophthalmopathy. TCRdb redid the calling of the multiplex PCR reads with MiXCR, one entry per CDR3 protein. The sample has hundreds of thousands of distinct CDR3 sequences; around 40% are singletons. The specimen sequenced was blood. All receptors come from a woman aged 40 to 50 with Graves' hyperthyroidism. CDR3s include the opening cysteine and the closing phenylalanine or tryptophan. D genes are given only for firm matches. Clone size, where shown, is once, few, many, or a class for clones that have expanded.

CDR3	DNA	D	size	V	J
CAIGRDRPEVNTEAFF	TGTGCCATCGGCCGGGACAGGCCCGAAGTGAACACTGAAGCTTTCTTT	TRBD1	-	TRBV10-3	TRBJ1-1
CASSLKRGGPGTNEKLFF	TGCGCCAGCAGCCTTAAGCGTGGCGGCCCAGGAACTAATGAAAAACTGTTTTTT	-	-	TRBV4-3	TRBJ1-4
CASSLEGTETYGYTF	TGCGCCAGCAGCTTGGAGGGGACAGAGACCTATGGCTACACCTTC	TRBD1	-	TRBV5-1	TRBJ1-2
CASTLQGFTGGYTF	TGTGCCAGCACCTTACAGGGTTTCACGGGTGGCTACACCTTC	-	-	TRBV12-3/TRBV12-4	TRBJ1-2
CSARNLSTNEKLFF	TGCAGTGCTAGAAACCTATCAACTAATGAAAAACTGTTTTTT	-	-	TRBV20-1	TRBJ1-4
CASSLAGQVYGYTF	TGTGCCAGCAGCTTAGCGGGACAGGTTTATGGCTACACCTTC	TRBD1	-	TRBV11-2	TRBJ1-2
CASSLDSPSPQHF	TGTGCCAGCAGCTTAGACAGCCCGTCGCCCCAGCATTTT	-	many	TRBV7-9	TRBJ1-5
CAIGAQNTEAFF	TGTGCCATCGGGGCACAGAACACTGAAGCTTTCTTT	-	many	TRBV12-3/TRBV12-4	TRBJ1-1
CASSELGSGNTEAFF	TGTGCCAGCAGTGAACTAGGCAGTGGGAACACTGAAGCTTTCTTT	-	-	TRBV10-3	TRBJ1-1
CASSWTTGRYEQYF	TGTGCCAGCAGCTGGACGACAGGGAGGTACGAGCAGTACTTC	-	many	TRBV7-2	TRBJ2-7
CASSLAGIFDGYTF	TGTGCCAGCAGTTTAGCGGGGATTTTTGATGGCTACACCTTC	-	few	TRBV12-3/TRBV12-4	TRBJ1-2
CSVWPRAGDTEAFF	TGCAGCGTTTGGCCACGGGCAGGGGATACTGAAGCTTTCTTT	-	many	TRBV29-1	TRBJ1-1
CASSPRGGNEQYF	TGTGCCAGCAGCCCCAGGGGGGGCAACGAGCAGTACTTC	-	few	TRBV5-8	TRBJ2-7
CASSQVSRPRQYF	TGTGCCAGCAGCCAAGTTAGCAGACCCCGGCAGTACTTC	-	-	TRBV3-1	TRBJ2-7
CATSPSENTGELFF	TGTGCCACCAGTCCTAGCGAGAACACCGGGGAGCTGTTTTTT	-	few	TRBV24-1	TRBJ2-2
CASTAGRDSGLETQYF	TGTGCCTCCACTGCGGGCCGGGACAGTGGACTCGAGACCCAGTACTTC	TRBD1	many	TRBV9	TRBJ2-5
CASGGIIASEQFF	TGTGCCAGCGGGGGGATTATAGCTAGTGAGCAGTTCTTC	-	few	TRBV7-2	TRBJ2-1
CSVLTGLSRRGSYEQYF	TGCAGCGTCCTGACAGGATTAAGCCGCAGGGGCTCCTACGAGCAGTACTTC	-	-	TRBV29-1	TRBJ2-7
CSISGPLYEQYF	TGCAGTATTTCCGGGCCGCTCTACGAGCAGTACTTC	-	many	TRBV20-1	TRBJ2-7
CASSAHRTVHNEKLFF	TGTGCCAGCAGCGCTCACCGGACAGTTCATAATGAAAAACTGTTTTTT	-	many	TRBV7-9	TRBJ1-4
CSARVQHTEAFF	TGCAGTGCTAGAGTACAACACACTGAAGCTTTCTTT	-	once	TRBV20-1	TRBJ1-1
CASSLRQRNEKLFF	TGTGCCAGCAGTTTGCGGCAGAGGAATGAAAAACTGTTTTTT	-	few	TRBV12-3/TRBV12-4	TRBJ1-4
CASSGFRASERYEQYF	TGTGCCAGCAGCGGATTCCGGGCTAGCGAACGCTACGAGCAGTACTTC	-	few	TRBV7-2	TRBJ2-7
CASSYGKVSGANVLTF	TGTGCCAGCAGTTACGGAAAAGTCTCTGGGGCCAACGTCCTGACTTTC	-	-	TRBV10-3	TRBJ2-6
CSSSNYGYTF	TGCAGTTCTTCTAACTATGGCTACACCTTC	-	-	TRBV20-1	TRBJ1-2
CASSPRPSDRGSGYTF	TGTGCCAGCAGCCCAAGGCCGTCGGACAGGGGCAGTGGCTACACCTTC	TRBD1	many	TRBV9	TRBJ1-2
CASSQVSSYYGYTF	TGTGCCAGCAGCCAAGTCTCATCCTACTATGGCTACACCTTC	-	-	TRBV3-1	TRBJ1-2
CASSQRWRLPGANVLTF	TGTGCCAGCAGCCAACGGTGGCGGCTACCTGGGGCCAACGTCCTGACTTTC	-	many	TRBV14	TRBJ2-6
CSARERDRPIEAFF	TGCAGTGCTAGAGAAAGGGACCGCCCGATTGAAGCTTTCTTT	-	-	TRBV20-1	TRBJ1-1
CASSQGTGGLSPLHF	TGTGCCAGCAGCCAAGGGACAGGGGGCCTTTCACCCCTCCACTTT	TRBD1	-	TRBV7-3	TRBJ1-6
CSATDGTAAGGYTF	TGCAGTGCTACAGACGGGACAGCGGCCGGGGGCTACACCTTC	TRBD1	-	TRBV20-1	TRBJ1-2
CASRSSGRAPGDEQYF	TGCGCCAGCAGGTCTAGCGGGAGGGCCCCCGGGGACGAGCAGTACTTC	TRBD2	once	TRBV10-2	TRBJ2-7
CASSPFTYPGGNTEAFF	TGTGCCAGCAGCCCGTTTACCTATCCGGGGGGGAACACTGAAGCTTTCTTT	-	-	TRBV9	TRBJ1-1
CSVRTGGISYTF	TGCAGCGTTCGGACAGGGGGCATCAGCTACACCTTC	TRBD1	-	TRBV29-1	TRBJ1-2
CASNPQGVSNQPQHF	TGTGCCAGCAATCCTCAGGGGGTTAGCAATCAGCCCCAGCATTTT	TRBD1	-	TRBV24-1	TRBJ1-5
CASSPLGRVEKLFF	TGTGCCAGCAGCCCACTCGGCAGGGTAGAAAAACTGTTTTTT	-	many	TRBV7-9	TRBJ1-4
CASELYWIDLVGYTF	TGTGCCAGCGAACTATATTGGATAGACCTCGTTGGCTACACCTTC	-	-	TRBV6-1	TRBJ1-2
CASSYSGQPGTEAFF	TGTGCCAGCAGTTACTCAGGGCAGCCCGGGACTGAAGCTTTCTTT	-	-	TRBV6-5	TRBJ1-1
CASSEILKRTGVQETQYF	TGTGCCAGCAGTGAGATCTTAAAACGGACAGGGGTACAAGAGACCCAGTACTTC	TRBD1	many	TRBV25-1	TRBJ2-5
CASTRTSRGYTF	TGTGCCAGCACCCGCACAAGTCGGGGCTACACCTTC	-	many	TRBV12-3/TRBV12-4	TRBJ1-2
CASRTSGGFETQYF	TGTGCCAGTAGGACTAGCGGGGGGTTCGAGACCCAGTACTTC	TRBD2	many	TRBV19	TRBJ2-5
CARGWDGTGELFF	TGTGCCAGGGGGTGGGACGGCACCGGGGAGCTGTTTTTT	-	few	TRBV6-1	TRBJ2-2
CASSRDRENIQYF	TGCGCCAGCAGTAGGGACAGGGAAAACATTCAGTACTTC	TRBD1	once	TRBV10-1	TRBJ2-4
CASSSAGDSYEQYF	TGTGCCAGCAGCTCTGCGGGGGACTCCTACGAGCAGTACTTC	TRBD2	few	TRBV11-3	TRBJ2-7
CASSLGQINEQYF	TGTGCCAGCAGCTTAGGACAGATCAATGAGCAGTACTTC	-	-	TRBV7-2	TRBJ2-7
CASSIFQGGQPQHF	TGTGCCAGTAGTATATTTCAGGGGGGTCAGCCCCAGCATTTT	TRBD1	-	TRBV19	TRBJ1-5
CASSFPPLAGGYNEQFF	TGTGCCAGCAGCTTCCCACCACTAGCGGGGGGCTACAATGAGCAGTTCTTC	TRBD2	-	TRBV7-3	TRBJ2-1
CASSYGWDSQETQYF	TGTGCCAGCAGTTACGGTTGGGACAGCCAAGAGACCCAGTACTTC	TRBD1	few	TRBV6-5	TRBJ2-5
CASSVVSPGTGELFF	TGTGCCAGCAGCGTAGTCAGTCCGGGGACCGGGGAGCTGTTTTTT	-	-	TRBV9	TRBJ2-2
CASSQTRLAPSSYEQYF	TGTGCCAGCAGCCAAACCCGACTAGCGCCAAGCTCCTACGAGCAGTACTTC	TRBD2	many	TRBV14	TRBJ2-7
CASYRGGYTF	TGTGCCAGTTATAGGGGTGGCTACACCTTC	-	few	TRBV28	TRBJ1-2
CASSYSGTYQPQHF	TGTGCCAGCAGTTACTCGGGCACCTATCAGCCCCAGCATTTT	-	few	TRBV6-6	TRBJ1-5
CASSGWGHGYTF	TGTGCCAGCAGTGGATGGGGGCATGGCTACACCTTC	-	many	TRBV12-3/TRBV12-4	TRBJ1-2